These 27 T cell receptor beta chains were all obtained from the same sample, sequenced in a study of tissue T cells after allogeneic stem cell transplantation. Sequencing used immunoSEQ multiplex PCR; TCRdb keeps in-frame clones, though not all of them. This sample has more than 20,000 clones, with about 90% found just once. This material consisted of blood, taken before transplantation. These receptor sequences come from a male donor older than 55 who later had graft-versus-host disease after an allogeneic stem cell transplant.

The V call is TRBV19, the J call TRBJ2-3, with 8 bases matching TRBD1. V lost 4 bases to trimming and J lost 4 bases; unmatched junction nucleotides: 10. The CDR3 consists of 16 residues. Germline-derived CDR1 and CDR2 are LNHDA and SQIVND (reference sequence). CDR3 sequence (DNA): TGTGCCAGTAGTACCCGAGACAGGGGTGGTCCAGATACGCAGTATTTT. Protein: CASSTRDRGGPDTQYF.

This chain uses TRBV6-1 with TRBJ1-3; no definite D call. The germline V gene encodes CDR1 MNHNS and CDR2 SASEGT. V was trimmed by 3 bases and J by 2 bases, leaving 23 bases between them. This CDR3 is 19 amino acids long. CDR3 coding DNA: TGTGCCAGCAGTGAGGACGGGAGCCCCCTGTTAACCGCTGGAAACACCATATATTTT. Residues: CASSEDGSPLLTAGNTIYF.

V is TRBV19 and J is TRBJ1-2; 7 bases match TRBD1. The trim removed 7 bases at V and 7 bases at J, leaving 12 bases unmatched. CDR3 size: 14 residues. Germline lookup yields CDR1 LNHDA and CDR2 SQIVND (reference sequence). CDR3 nucleotides: TGTGCCAGTATGGGGCAGGGGGTTGACCCTGGCTACACCTTC. This encodes CASMGQGVDPGYTF. The entire variable domain, with the rest obtained from reference TRBV19 and TRBJ1-2, is as follows: DGGITQSPKYLFRKEGQNVTLSCEQNLNHDAMYWYRQDPGQGLRLIYYSQIVNDFQKGDIAEGYSVSREKKESFPLTVTSAQKNPTAFYLCASMGQGVDPGYTFGSGTRLTVV.

V usage is TRBV5-1 and J usage is TRBJ2-2; possible D gene TRBD1, 6 bases. Germline CDR1 is SGHRS and CDR2 is YFSETQ. The length of the CDR3 is 14 residues. With 5 bases removed from V and 4 bases from J, the gap between germline ends came to 12 bases. CDR3 amino acids: CASSFGQTTGELFF. CDR3 nucleotide sequence: TGCGCCAGCAGTTTTGGACAGACCACCGGGGAGCTGTTTTTT.

This clone has a single count. This chain connects TRBV5-4 to TRBJ2-7; unclear D gene. The V gene lost 2 bases and the J gene lost 3 bases, with 18 bases spanning the gap. The CDR3 covers 16 residues. CDR1 is SGHNT, CDR2 YYREEE, per germline (reference sequence). This CDR3 is CASSLPPSRTDYEQYF. As DNA, the CDR3 is TGTGCCAGCAGCTTACCCCCATCCCGGACGGACTACGAGCAGTACTTC.

The chain links TRBV11-2 to TRBJ1-5; D ambiguous. The CDR3 is made up of 14 amino acids. Trimming shortened V by 5 bases and J by 0 bases, and 8 bases separated the two germline ends. CDR1 is SGHAT and CDR2 is FQNNGV in the germline V gene. The CDR3 DNA sequence: TGTGCCAGCAGCCCCAGAGGTAGCAATCAGCCCCAGCATTTT. Translated, it gives CASSPRGSNQPQHF.

DNA of the CDR3: TGTGCCAGCAGTCTAAGCCTACAGGGAAACTATGGCTACACCTTC. This encodes CASSLSLQGNYGYTF. The chain links TRBV6-5 to TRBJ1-2; D possibly corresponds to TRBD1 (6 bases). Germline CDR1 is MNHEY and CDR2 is SVGAGI. Trimming shortened V by 5 bases and J by 2 bases, and 15 bases separated the two germline ends. The CDR3 is 15 residues long.

This chain joins TRBV6-1 and TRBJ2-7; 10 bases are a match to TRBD1. The CDR3 is 15 residues long. V lost 3 bases and J lost 3; bases outside the gene matches: 5. The germline gives CDR1 MNHNS, CDR2 SASEGT. The CDR3 region has the DNA TGTGCCAGCAGTGATGGGGGACAGGGGTTCTACGAGCAGTACTTC. Its protein product is CASSDGGQGFYEQYF.

The rearrangement joins TRBV5-1 to TRBJ2-5, with 7 bases aligning to TRBD1. With 1 base clipped from V and 5 bases from J, the junction kept 5 bases outside the gene matches. CDR1 is SGHRS and CDR2 is YFSETQ in the germline V gene. The CDR3 length is 14 residues. CDR3 region: CASSLSARGETQYF. The DNA for the CDR3 is TGCGCCAGCAGCTTGTCGGCCAGGGGGGAGACCCAGTACTTC. Drawing the rest from reference TRBV5-1 and TRBJ2-5, the complete variable domain is KAGVTQTPRYLIKTRGQQVTLSCSPISGHRSVSWYQQTPGQGLQFLFEYFSETQRNKGNFPGRFSGRQFSNSRSEMNVSTLELGDSALYLCASSLSARGETQYFGPGTRLLVL.

V and J are TRBV28 and TRBJ2-1; D tentatively fits TRBD1 or TRBD2 (6 bases each). Trimming left V 10 bases short and J 6 bases short, with 16 bases between. Germline CDR1 and CDR2: MDHEN and SYDVKM. The CDR3 spans 13 residues. Written as DNA, the CDR3 is TGTGCCACCTCACCGGGGGCCCCCAATGAGCAGTTCTTC. The encoded protein is CATSPGAPNEQFF.

The rearrangement links TRBV28 to TRBJ2-5, with D possibly matching TRBD1 (6 bases). Germline V gene sequence: CDR1 MDHEN, CDR2 SYDVKM. V dropped 5 bases and J dropped 2 bases, with 18 bases sitting between them. The CDR3 sequence is 16 residues long. CDR3 DNA: TGTGCCAGCAGTCTTCATGGACAGCTCGGGCAAGAGACCCAGTACTTC. Translating it yields CASSLHGQLGQETQYF.

The rearrangement joins TRBV3-1 (or the pseudogene TRBV3-2) to TRBJ2-1; TRBD2 matches at 11 bases. The length of the CDR3 is 16 residues. Germline V gene data show CDR1 as LGHDT and CDR2 as YNNKEL (reference sequence). V lost 1 base to trimming and J lost 6 bases; unmatched junction nucleotides: 5. The CDR3: CASSQVRTSGSNEQFF. CDR3 nucleotides: TGTGCCAGCAGCCAAGTACGTACTAGCGGGAGCAATGAGCAGTTCTTC.

The V and J genes are TRBV5-1 and TRBJ2-3; maybe TRBD2 (6 bases). CDR1 SGHRS and CDR2 YFSETQ come from the germline V gene. Trimming removed 4 bases from V and 4 bases from J, with 43 bases in between. This CDR3 is 24 amino acids long. CDR3 coding DNA: TGCGCCAGCAGCCCCACCGGTCGAGCGGGTCCTACAAGGCGTTCCCTCGCAGTATCAGATACGCAGTATTTT. Its protein is CASSPTGRAGPTRRSLAVSDTQYF.

This chain links TRBV29-1 with TRBJ2-3; D perhaps matches TRBD2 (5 bases). V dropped 7 bases and J dropped 3 bases, with 14 bases sitting between them. Germline loops: CDR1 SQVTM, CDR2 ANQGSEA. This CDR3 region has 13 residues. In DNA form, the CDR3 reads TGCAGCGCCGGGAACCAGAGAACAGATACGCAGTATTTT. This codes for CSAGNQRTDTQYF.

This clone came up once. The chain is built from TRBV18 and TRBJ1-3; 12 nucleotides line up with TRBD1. Trimming at V came to 6 bases and at J to 1 base, leaving 16 bases not matched to a gene. In germline, CDR1 is KGHSH, CDR2 LQKENI. There are 20 residues in the CDR3. The CDR3 DNA is TGTGCCAGCTCCCCAGCCGCCGGGACAGGGGGCGCAGGTTCTGGAAACACCATATATTTT. Residues: CASSPAAGTGGAGSGNTIYF.

In DNA, the CDR3 is TGTGCCAGCAGTGTCCCCTCGGGACAGGGTGATGGCTACACCTTC. As protein: CASSVPSGQGDGYTF. The V gene is TRBV28, the J gene TRBJ1-2; 9 positions agree with TRBD1. The V and J ends lost 5 bases and 6 bases, in that order; junction bases with no gene match: 10. The CDR3 sequence is 15 residues long. CDR1 MDHEN and CDR2 SYDVKM come from the germline V gene.

Points on this clone: Its ends do not fully match the called genes, so a read error is possible. The chain recombines TRBV30 with TRBJ1-2; perhaps TRBD1 as D (6 bases). The CDR3 runs 12 residues. The germline CDR1 and CDR2 sequences are GTSNPN and SVGIG (reference sequence). The CDR3: CAWSVQPRDTYF. The CDR3 DNA sequence: TGTGCCTGGAGTGTTCAACCCCGGGACACCTACTTC.

The rearrangement links TRBV6-6 to TRBJ2-3, with D maybe TRBD2 (5 bases). The CDR3 has 14 amino acids. Between the trimmed V and J ends, which lost 10 bases and 4 bases, there was a span of 18 bases. Per the germline V gene, CDR1 is MNHNY and CDR2 is SVGAGI (reference sequence). This chain's CDR3 is CATNPRGSPDTQYF. The CDR3 bases are TGTGCCACCAACCCCCGGGGTTCTCCAGATACGCAGTATTTT.

The chain carries TRBV6-5 and TRBJ2-2; D is unclear. V lost 6 bases and J lost 3, with 5 bases in between. The CDR3 runs to 12 residues. Germline V gene data show CDR1 as MNHEY and CDR2 as SVGAGI. The CDR3 protein is CASRPYTGELFF. DNA of the CDR3: TGTGCCAGCAGACCGTACACCGGGGAGCTGTTTTTT.

This rearrangement joins TRBV7-9 to TRBJ1-6, with no clear D. V lost 10 bases to trimming and J lost 11 bases, with 9 bases between them. The CDR3 is 10 amino acids. Per germline, CDR1 SEHNR and CDR2 FQNEAQ (reference sequence). The CDR3 reads CATRLPPLHF. CDR3 coding DNA: TGTGCCACCCGTTTGCCACCCCTCCACTTT.

The rearrangement joins TRBV7-9 to TRBJ2-5; 11 bases match TRBD2. Germline assignment: CDR1 SEHNR and CDR2 FQNEAQ (reference sequence). Losses at the gene ends were 5 bases for V and 2 bases for J; bases not matched to a gene: 4. The CDR3 is made up of 15 amino acids. The CDR3 loop is CASSPWTSGQETQYF. In DNA, the CDR3 is TGTGCCAGCAGCCCCTGGACTAGCGGGCAAGAGACCCAGTACTTC.

This clone was picked up one time. V is TRBV7-2 and J is TRBJ2-2; 7 nucleotides line up with TRBD1. This CDR3 comprises 15 residues. V lost 1 base to trimming and J lost 7 bases; unmatched junction nucleotides: 6. Germline V lookup: CDR1 SGHTA, CDR2 FQGNSA. CDR3 nucleotide sequence: TGTGCCAGCAGCTTAGGACAGGGTAGGATCGGGGAGCTGTTTTTT. Translated, it gives CASSLGQGRIGELFF.

This sequence joins TRBV4-1 and TRBJ1-1; no firm D call. This CDR3 is built from 15 residues. Trimming left V 4 bases short and J 1 base short, with 13 bases between. Germline V gene lookup returns CDR1 MGHRA and CDR2 YSYEKL. The CDR3 DNA sequence: TGCGCCAGCAGCCTCGCCCCGATTTCGAACACTGAAGCTTTCTTT. It encodes CASSLAPISNTEAFF.

This chain connects TRBV7-2 to TRBJ2-3; 7 bases align to TRBD2. The CDR3 has 16 residues. Germline V gene sequence: CDR1 SGHTA, CDR2 FQGNSA. With 7 bases clipped from V and 8 bases from J, the junction kept 18 bases outside the gene matches. The CDR3 region is CASTTPSGPRVGTQYF. In DNA, the CDR3 is TGTGCCAGCACAACACCTAGCGGTCCACGTGTGGGTACGCAGTATTTT.

The gene calls are TRBV3-1 (or the pseudogene TRBV3-2) and TRBJ2-5; D possibly corresponds to TRBD2 (6 bases). This CDR3 comprises 12 residues. The germline gives CDR1 LGHDT, CDR2 YNNKEL (reference sequence). V was trimmed by 8 bases and J by 4 bases, leaving 11 bases between them. The CDR3 protein is CASRDFRETQYF. For the CDR3, the DNA is TGTGCCAGCCGGGACTTCAGAGAGACCCAGTACTTC.

J is TRBJ2-1 and V is TRBV28; TRBD2 aligns across 12 bases. The CDR3 consists of 14 residues. The V gene's germline CDR1 is MDHEN and CDR2 SYDVKM. V was clipped by 10 bases and J by 7 bases; unmatched bases: 8. In nucleotides, the CDR3 is TGTGCCACCAAAACTAGCGGGAGGTGGAATGAGCAGTTCTTC. This translates into CATKTSGRWNEQFF.

The genes are TRBV21-1 and TRBJ2-3; the table assigns TRBD2, which was not confirmed against the DNA. TRBV21-1 is deemed a pseudogene. The CDR3 is 16 amino acids. CDR3 sequence reads: CASSRTGTSAVDTQYF. For the CDR3, the DNA is TGTGCCAGCAGCAGAACTGGGACTAGCGCTGTAGATACGCAGTATTTT.